The 20 T cell receptor beta chains listed next were all sequenced from one sample in a study of blood T cell repertoires in COVID-19. TCRdb keeps only in-frame clones here, not all; method: immunoSEQ multiplex PCR. The profile shows roughly 41,000 clones, about 82% of them singletons. Sequenced input: peripheral blood. The receptors stem from a man aged 50 to 59 with active COVID-19.

The rearrangement uses TRBV2 and TRBJ1-5, with 8 bases fitting TRBD1. V was pared by 6 bases and J by 4 bases, with 5 bases of the junction left unmatched. Germline V lookup: CDR1 SNHLY, CDR2 FYNNEI. This CDR3 spans 14 amino acids. CDR3 protein: CASSRTGSNQPQHF. The CDR3 bases are TGTGCCAGCAGCCGGACAGGGTCGAATCAGCCCCAGCATTTT.

The chain is built from TRBV11-2 and TRBJ2-5, with D perhaps matching TRBD2 (5 bases). The CDR3 runs 15 residues. V was pared by 1 base and J by 2 bases, with 11 bases between. Germline CDR1 and CDR2: SGHAT and FQNNGV. The CDR3 spells CASSLAPGSQETQYF. In DNA, the CDR3 is TGTGCCAGCAGCTTAGCCCCGGGGAGTCAAGAGACCCAGTACTTC.

CDR3 coding DNA: TGTGCCAGCAGCCCATTTAACTATGGCTACACCTTC. Translating it yields CASSPFNYGYTF. This chain connects TRBV9 to TRBJ1-2, with D hard to call. Germline-derived CDR1 and CDR2 are SGDLS and YYNGEE. The CDR3 contains 12 residues. V shed 4 bases and J shed 1 base, with 5 bases lying between them. Using reference TRBV9 and TRBJ1-2 for the parts outside the CDR3, the full variable domain is DSGVTQTPKHLITATGQRVTLRCSPRSGDLSVYWYQQSLDQGLQFLIQYYNGEERAKGNILERFSAQQFPDLHSELNLSSLELGDSALYFCASSPFNYGYTFGSGTRLTVV.

In its sample, this clone was seen once. V usage is TRBV5-6 and J usage is TRBJ2-5; 7 nucleotides align to TRBD2. With 5 bases clipped from V and 0 bases from J, the junction kept 10 bases outside the gene matches. The CDR3 loop spans 16 amino acids. The germline V gene encodes CDR1 SGHDT and CDR2 YYEEEE. CDR3 DNA sequence: TGTGCCAGCAGGTCCGCGGGGGACTGGTACCAAGAGACCCAGTACTTC. Its protein is CASRSAGDWYQETQYF.

The gene calls are TRBV18 and TRBJ1-5; D gene uncertain. Trimming left V 6 bases short and J 1 base short, with 13 bases between. Germline loops: CDR1 KGHSH, CDR2 LQKENI. This CDR3 spans 15 amino acids. DNA for the CDR3: TGTGCCAGCTCCTCAGAACAGCTGAGCAATCAGCCCCAGCATTTT. Protein: CASSSEQLSNQPQHF.

J is TRBJ2-1 and V is TRBV18, with unresolved D. CDR1 is KGHSH and CDR2 is LQKENI in the germline V gene. With 3 bases removed from V and 8 bases from J, the gap between germline ends came to 11 bases. This CDR3 is 13 amino acids long. The CDR3 loop reads CASSPPVGDEQFF. CDR3 in DNA: TGTGCCAGCTCACCCCCGGTGGGCGATGAGCAGTTCTTC.

J is TRBJ2-5 and V is TRBV5-1, with D possibly being TRBD2 (6 bases). CDR1 SGHRS and CDR2 YFSETQ come from the germline V gene. The V gene lost 4 bases and the J gene lost 5 bases, with 18 bases spanning the gap. The CDR3 is 15 amino acids. CDR3: CASSPAATSFETQYF. CDR3 DNA sequence: TGCGCCAGCAGCCCCGCCGCCACTAGCTTTGAGACCCAGTACTTC.

This clone was seen only once. The gene calls are TRBV4-1 and TRBJ1-4; D is possibly TRBD1 (5 bases). This CDR3 has 16 residues. The V end was cut by 1 base, the J end by 7 bases, with 16 bases between. CDR1 is MGHRA and CDR2 is YSYEKL in the germline V gene. The CDR3 nucleotides read TGCGCCAGCAGCCAAGGATGGGGGGATCGGGGTGAAAAACTGTTTTTT. It codes for CASSQGWGDRGEKLFF.

This chain joins TRBV19 and TRBJ1-5, with unresolved D. The germline V and J ends were trimmed by 3 bases and 0 bases, with 9 bases remaining between them. The CDR3 is 15 residues long. Looked up from germline, CDR1 is LNHDA and CDR2 is SQIVND (reference sequence). The CDR3 reads CASSIPEYSNQPQHF. CDR3 coding DNA: TGTGCCAGTAGTATCCCCGAGTATAGCAATCAGCCCCAGCATTTT.

V is TRBV12-3 or TRBV12-4 and J is TRBJ1-2, with TRBD1 matching 7 bases. The CDR3 spans 12 residues. V was clipped by 2 bases and J by 13 bases; unmatched bases: 7. DNA for the CDR3: TGTGCCAGCAGTTTATTTAGGGGGCCGATCACCTTC. Translated: CASSLFRGPITF.

As concerns this clone: One end of the junction varies from germline; a read error may be responsible. This chain links TRBV7-9 with TRBJ1-1; D is unclear. Per germline, CDR1 SEHNR and CDR2 FQNEAQ (reference sequence). This CDR3 has 11 amino acids. CDR3 DNA: TGTGCCAGCAGCTTAGGGGCTGATGCGGGATTT. Protein product: CASSLGADAGF.

The chain uses TRBV28 and TRBJ2-1, with TRBD2 matching 7 bases. This CDR3 has 15 residues. The trim removed 4 bases at V and 4 bases at J, leaving 7 bases unmatched. Germline V gene lookup returns CDR1 MDHEN and CDR2 SYDVKM. This chain's CDR3 is CASSSLAGDYNEQFF. DNA for the CDR3: TGTGCCAGCAGTTCTCTGGCGGGGGATTACAATGAGCAGTTCTTC.

The V gene is TRBV5-1, the J gene TRBJ2-5; 9 bases fit TRBD1. V shed 5 bases, J shed 2 bases, and the junction held 7 bases outside the gene matches. CDR3 size: 15 residues. Per germline, CDR1 SGHRS and CDR2 YFSETQ. CDR3 in DNA: TGCGCCAGCAGAGTAACAGGGGGCTATCAAGAGACCCAGTACTTC. Protein product: CASRVTGGYQETQYF.

The CDR3: CASSPPGGDRDLHTF. The CDR3 region has the DNA TGTGCCAGCTCACCACCGGGAGGGGACAGGGATTTGCACACCTTC. This rearrangement joins TRBV18 to TRBJ1-2; 9 nucleotides align to TRBD1. Losses at the gene ends were 0 bases for V and 12 bases for J; bases not matched to a gene: 11. The CDR3 covers 15 residues. CDR1 KGHSH and CDR2 LQKENI come from the germline V gene. Complete variable domain (other parts from reference TRBV18 and TRBJ1-2): NAGVMQNPRHLVRRRGQEARLRCSPMKGHSHVYWYRQLPEEGLKFMVYLQKENIIDESGMPKERFSAEFPKEGPSILRIQQVVRGDSAAYFCASSPPGGDRDLHTFGSGTRLTVV.

This chain links TRBV5-4 with TRBJ2-3, with D possibly TRBD1 on 5 matching bases. Trimming took 4 bases from V and 1 from J, leaving 7 bases between them. This CDR3 has 13 residues. Germline V CDR1 and CDR2: SGHNT, YYREEE (reference sequence). CDR3 sequence reads: CASSIQGTDTQYF. The CDR3 nucleotides read TGTGCCAGCAGCATACAGGGCACAGATACGCAGTATTTT.

This sequence joins TRBV6-5 and TRBJ2-5; 7 bases line up with TRBD2. The CDR3 has 15 residues. After removal of 0 bases from V and 5 bases from J, the junction contained 6 bases not matched to a gene. Germline CDR1 reads MNHEY; CDR2 reads SVGAGI. As DNA, the CDR3 is TGTGCCAGCAGTTACTCTTTCGGGGGAGGGGAGACCCAGTACTTC. The encoded protein is CASSYSFGGGETQYF.

The chain employs TRBV7-2 and TRBJ1-5, with no clear D. CDR1 and CDR2 (germline): SGHTA, FQGNSA. The CDR3 contains 17 residues. V was cut by 1 base and J by 0 bases, with 13 bases left in between. The CDR3: CASSLGRFRYSNQPQHF. For the CDR3, the DNA is TGTGCCAGCAGCTTAGGGCGGTTCCGTTATAGCAATCAGCCCCAGCATTTT.

The V gene is TRBV18, the J gene TRBJ2-1; TRBD2 matches 15 bases. Germline CDR1 is KGHSH and CDR2 is LQKENI. Trimming cost V 0 bases and J 8 bases; bases outside gene matches: 2. The CDR3 loop spans 16 amino acids. CDR3 sequence (DNA): TGTGCCAGCTCACCACCCGGACTAGCGGGGGGGCATGAGCAGTTCTTC. Protein sequence: CASSPPGLAGGHEQFF.

The rearrangement uses TRBV10-3 and TRBJ1-4; possible D gene TRBD1, 6 bases. The CDR3 runs to 16 residues. Trimming took off 2 bases at V and 7 bases at J, with 17 bases between the two ends. In germline, CDR1 is ENHRY, CDR2 SYGVKD. The CDR3 loop is CAISETTGPRVEKLFF. The CDR3 nucleotides read TGTGCCATCAGTGAGACTACAGGGCCAAGGGTTGAAAAACTGTTTTTT.

The chain uses TRBV27 and TRBJ1-6, with 7 nucleotides matching TRBD1. Germline V gene data show CDR1 as MNHEY and CDR2 as SMNVEV (reference sequence). CDR3 length: 16 amino acids. V was clipped by 6 bases and J by 3 bases; unmatched bases: 8. In DNA, the CDR3 is TGTGCCAGCAGCAACACAGGGACAGTCTATAATTCACCCCTCCACTTT. Encoded protein: CASSNTGTVYNSPLHF.